This T cell receptor (beta chain) appears in the sequencing data of a study of blood T cell repertoires in COVID-19. In the study overall: Some COVID-19 samples were acute and others convalescent; all came from the United States, Italy and Spain.

In the authors' workflow: Reference gene primers were amplified, and this amplification served to estimate nucleated cell counts. Generated by immunoSEQ multiplex PCR, the TCRdb table keeps only in-frame clones and is missing some. V and J calls and clone size are given by that table; D and trimming were obtained from the DNA. The sample carries some 220,000 clones, about 85% recorded once. The source material was peripheral blood. This clonotype was sampled from a man aged 45-65 years who had recovered from COVID-19.

CDR3 DNA: TGTGCCAGCAGCTTTAGCGGGAGTGGGCAAGAGACCCAGTACTTC. This gives the protein CASSFSGSGQETQYF. V is TRBV5-4 and J is TRBJ2-5, with 9 bases fitting TRBD2. Germline V gene lookup returns CDR1 SGHNT and CDR2 YYREEE (reference sequence). There are 15 residues in the CDR3. The V gene end was trimmed by 2 bases and the J gene end by 2 bases; junction bases not matched to a gene: 4.